This TCR beta chain was captured by sequencing in a study of CXCR3-negative and CXCR3-positive naive CD8 T cells. The CDR3 contains 14 residues. Germline V gene data show CDR1 as DFQATT and CDR2 as SNEGSKA (reference sequence). Through 5' RACE with UMI labels, the TRB cDNA libraries were prepared. After re-calling the 5' RACE reads, TCRdb lists one entry per CDR3 protein, DNA absent. This repertoire includes tens of thousands of distinct CDR3 sequences. The receptor was isolated from a human donor in good health. Some clones in this sample may be carry-over from other donors' samples. V usage is TRBV20-1 and J usage is TRBJ1-2; the TRBD1 assignment by TCRdb is unverifiable without DNA. Source material: naive CXCR3- CD8+ T cells from blood. Described subset: CD45RO-CCR7+CD27+CD95- naive CD8+ T cells lacking CXCR3 (TNR3-). CDR3 sequence reads: CSARLQGINYGYTF.